A selection of T cell receptor beta chains follows, all from one sample in a study of siplizumab effects on memory and regulatory T cells. Using immunoSEQ multiplex PCR, the repertoire was profiled, and TCRdb retains in-frame clones only, with some absent. This table has tens of thousands of clones, roughly 87% appearing once. Sequenced: Tregs sorted from blood. These receptors originate from a human donor in good health. Each CDR3 is given with its conserved first and last residue. D genes are given only for firm matches. Not every row has a clone size; where given, it reads once, few, many or a size class.

j_call v_call d_call clone_size cdr3_aa cdr3_nt
TRBJ2-7 TRBV7-2 NA NA CASSLRRGLSYEQYF TGTGCCAGCAGCTTAAGGCGGGGGCTCTCCTACGAGCAGTACTTC
TRBJ2-1 TRBV5-4 NA NA CASSLAGLARTLGNEQFF TGTGCCAGCAGCTTGGCCGGGTTAGCGAGAACGCTCGGAAATGAGCAGTTCTTC
TRBJ2-1 TRBV4-2 NA NA CASSLVAVMGEQFF TGTGCCAGCAGCTTGGTCGCGGTAATGGGTGAGCAGTTCTTC
TRBJ2-7 TRBV5-1 NA NA CASSLVGGQYEQYF TGCGCCAGCAGCTTGGTCGGGGGGCAATACGAGCAGTACTTC
TRBJ2-1 TRBV12-5 TRBD1 once CASGRGTVYNEQFF TGTGCTAGTGGACGTGGGACAGTTTACAATGAGCAGTTCTTC
TRBJ1-3 TRBV14 NA once CASSQDGGAGNTIYF TGTGCCAGCAGCCAAGACGGAGGGGCTGGAAACACCATATATTTT
TRBJ1-1 TRBV6-1 NA few CASSDLSIGAFF TGTGCCAGCAGTGATCTCTCGATCGGGGCTTTCTTT
TRBJ1-1 TRBV25-1 NA NA CASSDDTEAFF TGTGCCAGCAGTGACGACACTGAAGCTTTCTTT
TRBJ2-4 TRBV5-1 TRBD1 NA CASSKTDREFRNIQYF TGCGCCAGCAGCAAAACGGACAGGGAGTTCAGGAACATTCAGTACTTC
TRBJ2-1 TRBV18 NA NA CASSPKLDLAFSYNEQFF TGTGCCAGCTCACCAAAATTAGATCTAGCTTTCTCCTACAATGAGCAGTTCTTC
TRBJ1-1 TRBV11-2 NA NA CASSFLGGNTEAFF TGTGCCAGCAGCTTTTTGGGGGGGAACACTGAAGCTTTCTTT
TRBJ2-2 TRBV29-1 NA once CSVEGGFVGELFF TGCAGCGTTGAGGGGGGATTTGTCGGGGAGCTGTTTTTT
TRBJ1-5 TRBV7-2 NA NA CASSPDRSYQPQHF TGTGCCAGCAGCCCAGACAGATCTTATCAGCCCCAGCATTTT
TRBJ1-2 TRBV7-2 NA NA CASSLYRVGSNYGYTF TGTGCCAGCAGCCTATACAGGGTGGGGAGTAACTATGGCTACACCTTC
TRBJ2-6 TRBV28 TRBD1 NA CASQFSRGRLDNTGANVLTF TGTGCCAGCCAGTTTAGTAGGGGGCGTCTGGATAATACTGGGGCCAACGTCCTGACTTTC
TRBJ1-1 TRBV5-6 NA NA CASSPRTVSYPDAFF TGTGCCAGCAGCCCAAGGACAGTAAGCTACCCTGACGCTTTCTTT
TRBJ1-3 TRBV19 NA NA CASSIGTTGNTIYF TGTGCCAGTAGTATCGGGACAACTGGAAACACCATATATTTT
TRBJ1-1 TRBV5-1 NA NA CASSLGGPNTEAFF TGCGCCAGCAGCTTGGGCGGGCCGAACACTGAAGCTTTCTTT
TRBJ2-7 TRBV5-1 TRBD1 NA CASSDRGRSYEQYF TGCGCCAGCAGCGACAGGGGGCGATCCTACGAGCAGTACTTC
TRBJ2-2 TRBV19 TRBD1 NA CASSSTQGTGELFF TGTGCCAGTAGTTCAACACAGGGGACCGGGGAGCTGTTTTTT
TRBJ2-2 TRBV19 NA NA CASSKRGQAKSGGTGELFF TGTGCCAGTAGTAAGCGAGGACAGGCAAAGAGCGGGGGCACCGGGGAGCTGTTTTTT
TRBJ1-1 TRBV18 NA NA CASSPPGGALNTEAFF TGTGCCAGCTCACCACCAGGAGGGGCCCTGAACACTGAAGCTTTCTTT
TRBJ2-5 TRBV11-3 NA NA CASSAGGAIETQYF TGTGCCAGCAGCGCAGGGGGGGCAATAGAGACCCAGTACTTC
TRBJ1-2 TRBV7-9 NA NA CASSRGLNGDNYGYTF TGCGCCAGCAGCCGGGGCCTAAACGGCGATAACTATGGCTACACCTTC
TRBJ1-5 TRBV10-3 TRBD1 NA CATTSGQGNQPQHF TGTGCCACAACTTCGGGACAGGGGAATCAGCCCCAGCATTTT
TRBJ1-1 TRBV6-6 NA NA CASSNIEFGTEAFF TGTGCCAGCAGCAATATTGAGTTCGGGACTGAAGCTTTCTTT
TRBJ2-5 TRBV5-1 TRBD2 NA CASSLGSSGGRETQYF TGCGCCAGCAGCTTGGGATCTAGCGGGGGCCGGGAGACCCAGTACTTC
TRBJ2-2 TRBV18 NA NA CASSRSGTGELFF TGTGCCAGCTCCCGGAGTGGCACCGGGGAGCTGTTTTTT
TRBJ1-1 TRBV2 TRBD1 NA CASSTGVSEAFF TGTGCCAGCAGCACAGGGGTTTCTGAAGCTTTCTTT
TRBJ2-5 TRBV11-3 TRBD2 NA CASSAGTSGAVQETQYF TGTGCCAGCAGCGCCGGGACTAGCGGGGCGGTGCAAGAGACCCAGTACTTC
TRBJ1-1 TRBV27 NA once CASSLRQSSEAFF TGTGCCAGCAGTTTAAGGCAGTCCTCTGAAGCTTTCTTT
TRBJ1-2 TRBV5-4 TRBD1 NA CASSYPGQGGYGYTF TGTGCCAGCAGCTACCCGGGACAGGGTGGCTATGGCTACACCTTC
TRBJ1-1 TRBV29-1 NA few CSVDRRNTEAFF TGCAGCGTTGACAGGAGGAACACTGAAGCTTTCTTT
TRBJ1-1 TRBV7-2 NA NA CASSLFGEINTEAFF TGTGCCAGCAGCTTATTTGGAGAGATAAACACTGAAGCTTTCTTT
TRBJ2-1 TRBV5-1 TRBD2 few CASSSNLAGVYNEQFF TGCGCCAGCAGCTCTAATCTAGCGGGGGTCTACAATGAGCAGTTCTTC
TRBJ2-3 TRBV4-1 NA NA CASSQVRADADTQYF TGCGCCAGCAGCCAAGTTAGGGCGGACGCAGATACGCAGTATTTT
TRBJ2-2 TRBV11-2 TRBD2 NA CASSLRGTGELFF TGTGCCAGCAGTTTGCGGGGGACCGGGGAGCTGTTTTTT
TRBJ2-2 TRBV7-3 NA NA CASSLFPVGGGNTGELFF TGTGCCAGCAGCTTATTCCCGGTGGGGGGAGGGAACACCGGGGAGCTGTTTTTT
TRBJ2-7 TRBV5-4 NA NA CASRGDIRGYEQYF TGTGCCAGCAGGGGGGACATAAGGGGATACGAGCAGTACTTC
TRBJ2-5 TRBV5-1 NA NA CASKIVGEETQYF TGCGCCAGCAAAATAGTCGGGGAAGAGACCCAGTACTTC